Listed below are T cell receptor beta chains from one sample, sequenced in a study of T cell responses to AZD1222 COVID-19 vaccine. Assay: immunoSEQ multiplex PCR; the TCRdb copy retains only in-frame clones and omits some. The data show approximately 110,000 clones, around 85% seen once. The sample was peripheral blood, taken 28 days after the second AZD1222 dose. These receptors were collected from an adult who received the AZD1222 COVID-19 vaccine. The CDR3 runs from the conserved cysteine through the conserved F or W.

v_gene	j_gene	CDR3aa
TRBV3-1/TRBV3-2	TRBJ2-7	CASSQDLVRYEQYF
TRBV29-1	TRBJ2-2	CSALRDRGTGELFF
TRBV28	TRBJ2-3	CASSLRQGSGRTDTQYF
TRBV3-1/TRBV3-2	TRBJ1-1	CASSRRQKNTEAFF
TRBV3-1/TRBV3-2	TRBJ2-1	CASSQDLADNYNEQFF
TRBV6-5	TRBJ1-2	CASRALGARYGYTF
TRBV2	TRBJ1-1	CASSDPGQGAEAFF
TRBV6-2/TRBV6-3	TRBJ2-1	CASSSGGLSYNEQFF
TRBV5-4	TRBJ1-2	CASSLGGQFHYGYTF
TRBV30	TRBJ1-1	CAWSIGRTGNTEAFF
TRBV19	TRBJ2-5	CASSIGVRETQYF
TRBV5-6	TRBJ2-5	CASSLTGETQYF
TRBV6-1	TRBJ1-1	CASSEGPRAFTEAFF
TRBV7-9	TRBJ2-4	CASSFLVAQDLAKNIQYF
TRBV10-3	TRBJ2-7	CAISEVGDSYPVVYEQYF
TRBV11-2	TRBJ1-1	CASSLDPDTEAFF
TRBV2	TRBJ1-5	CASSEIGTASQPQHF
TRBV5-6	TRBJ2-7	CASSLQGSYEQYF
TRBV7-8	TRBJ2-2	CASSPPRWAGGRTGELFF
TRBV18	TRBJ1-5	CASSPPSTASNQPQHF
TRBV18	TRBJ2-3	CASSPYGASGTYTQYF
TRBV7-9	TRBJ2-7	CASGVLWVGSYEQYF
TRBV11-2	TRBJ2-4	CASRHLGPQGAKNIQYF
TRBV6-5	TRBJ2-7	CASSPREYSYEQYF
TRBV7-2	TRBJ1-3	CASSLLGHLNSGNTIYF
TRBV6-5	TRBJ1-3	CATGLSGNTIYF
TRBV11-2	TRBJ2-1	CASSLDGKYEQFF
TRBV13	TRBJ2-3	CANDDGEKTDTQYF
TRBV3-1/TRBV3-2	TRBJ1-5	CASSQVPINQPQHF
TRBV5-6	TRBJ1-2	CASSFGTEFYGYTF
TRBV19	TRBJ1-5	CASSQYGTGPRWSNQPQHF
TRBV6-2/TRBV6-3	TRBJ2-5	CASSPGTSGPQETQYF
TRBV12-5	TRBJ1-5	CASGLSFGPQHF
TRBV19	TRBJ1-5	CASKPSINQPQHF
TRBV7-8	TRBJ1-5	CASSLAGISNQPQHF
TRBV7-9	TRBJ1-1	CASSPSDGYKTEAFF
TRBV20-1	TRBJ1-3	CSVGTGHTIYF
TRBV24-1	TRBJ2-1	CATRRTGVGEQFF
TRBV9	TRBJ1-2	CASSVYGANYGYTF
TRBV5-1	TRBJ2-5	CASSLGTTQETQYF
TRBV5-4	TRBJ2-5	CASSVGGGVSQETQYF
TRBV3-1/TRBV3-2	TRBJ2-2	CASSQGLAGGRVTGELFF
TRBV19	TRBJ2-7	CASSLRTSGTYEQYF
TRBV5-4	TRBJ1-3	CASSLAPGTGNTIYF
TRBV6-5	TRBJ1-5	CASSRLGQGNQPQHF
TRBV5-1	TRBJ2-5	CASSLGTGQRGETQYF
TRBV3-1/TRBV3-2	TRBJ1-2	CASSQFGNWEGSF
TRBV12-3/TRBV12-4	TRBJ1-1	CASRNRGNTEAFF
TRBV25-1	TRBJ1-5	CASSDPGAGVSQPQHF
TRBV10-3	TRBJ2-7	CAISEFTPGLADYEQYF
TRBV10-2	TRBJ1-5	CASSESGGDQPQHF
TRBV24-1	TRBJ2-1	CATSKFIGTQYNEQFF
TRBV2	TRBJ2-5	CASSESGRETQYF
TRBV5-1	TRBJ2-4	CASSLGRGHNIQYF
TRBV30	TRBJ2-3	CAWSVWMTDTQYF
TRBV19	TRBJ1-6	CASSSGTVVIAPLHF
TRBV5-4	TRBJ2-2	CASSSRGGELFF
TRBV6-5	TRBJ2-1	CASKPPGVSNEQFF
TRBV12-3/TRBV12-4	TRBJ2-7	CASRPNGGEQYF